The 10 T cell receptor beta chains below come from one sample, sequenced in a study of CD8+CD57+ T cells in acquired aplastic anemia. It was patients with CD8+CD57+ cell expansion by flow cytometry who were chosen for sequencing. Genomic DNA constituted the template upon which TCR beta VDJ and CDR3 profiling was performed. TCRdb called the reads again in MiXCR, with one record for every CDR3 protein. This sample yields about half a million distinct CDR3 sequences, of which around 32% are seen a single time; roughly 0.8% belongs to the top ten. Sequencing was performed on sorted CD4+, CD8+, or CD8+CD57+ T cells (not recorded which) from PBMCs. The source of these receptors is a human donor with aplastic anemia.

There are many counts of this clonotype. The chain combines TRBV7-2 with TRBJ1-5; D might be TRBD1 (6 bases). V lost 3 bases and J 5 bases, leaving 14 bases between the germline ends. CDR1 SGHTA and CDR2 FQGNSA come from the germline V gene. CDR3 length equals 15 residues. CDR3 protein: CASSLGAGADQPQHF. As DNA, the CDR3 is TGTGCCAGCAGCTTGGGGGCAGGAGCCGATCAGCCCCAGCATTTT.

This clonotype came up a few times. The chain combines TRBV20-1 with TRBJ2-1; D is perhaps TRBD2 (6 bases). CDR3 length: 12 residues. The germline V and J ends were trimmed by 8 bases and 9 bases, with 17 bases remaining between them. CDR1 is DFQATT and CDR2 is SNEGSKA in the germline V gene (reference sequence). The CDR3: CSTGDRGGEQFF. DNA of the CDR3: TGCAGTACGGGGGATAGGGGCGGTGAGCAGTTCTTC.

V usage is TRBV20-1 and J usage is TRBJ2-3; possible D gene TRBD1, 6 bases. The CDR3 loop spans 15 amino acids. Trimming pared 0 bases from V and 3 bases from J, leaving 13 bases between. Germline V lookup: CDR1 DFQATT, CDR2 SNEGSKA (reference sequence). CDR3 DNA sequence: TGCAGTGCTAGAGACCTACAGGGAAAAACAGATACGCAGTATTTT. Amino acids: CSARDLQGKTDTQYF.

The chain is built from TRBV3-1 and TRBJ2-7, with D perhaps TRBD1 (5 bases). V was cut by 1 base and J by 6 bases, with 10 bases left in between. The CDR3 totals 13 residues. Germline lookup yields CDR1 LGHDT and CDR2 YNNKEL (reference sequence). The chain's CDR3 is CASSQVRTGEQYF. Here the CDR3 DNA reads TGTGCCAGCAGCCAAGTTAGAACAGGCGAGCAGTACTTC.

The rearrangement joins TRBV25-1 to TRBJ2-1; the D gene is possibly TRBD1 (6 bases). The CDR3 consists of 17 residues. Germline V gene lookup returns CDR1 MGHDK and CDR2 SYGVNS. CDR3 sequence reads: CPLWDWTVPEQYNEQFF. The CDR3 DNA sequence: TGTCCGCTTTGGGATTGGACAGTACCCGAGCAGTACAATGAGCAGTTCTTC.

The rearrangement joins TRBV7-9 to TRBJ1-1; tentatively, D is TRBD1 (6 bases). The CDR3 is 14 amino acids. V dropped 5 bases and J dropped 5 bases, with 15 bases sitting between them. Per germline, CDR1 SEHNR and CDR2 FQNEAQ (reference sequence). CDR3 sequence: CASSLMTQGTEAFF. CDR3 sequence (DNA): TGTGCCAGCAGCCTAATGACCCAGGGGACTGAAGCTTTCTTT.

This clonotype was recorded many times. The gene calls are TRBV15 and TRBJ2-7, with 9 bases that match TRBD1. V lost 0 bases to trimming and J lost 4 bases; unmatched junction nucleotides: 4. The CDR3 extends over 15 amino acids. CDR1 is LNHNV, CDR2 YYDKDF, per germline (reference sequence). The CDR3 region is CATSRDPGQGYEQYF. DNA for the CDR3: TGTGCCACCAGCAGAGATCCCGGACAGGGGTACGAGCAGTACTTC.

As for this clonotype: A much larger clone is a single base away; this may be a read error. This rearrangement joins TRBV2 to TRBJ2-5, with D unclear. This CDR3 region has 14 residues. The ends were cut back, 1 base at V and 1 base at J, with 7 bases in the middle. Per germline, CDR1 SNHLY and CDR2 FYNNEI. The CDR3 is CASSEGEPQETQYF. Written as DNA, the CDR3 is TGTGCCAGCAGTGAAGGGGAACCCCAAGAGACCCAGTACTTC.

A remark on this clonotype: A single base separates this from a much larger clone, so it may be a read error. This chain connects TRBV7-2 to TRBJ2-7, with 10 bases matching TRBD1. The germline V gene encodes CDR1 SGHTA and CDR2 FQGNSA. J was trimmed by 8 bases and V by 5 bases; bases with no gene match: 9. The CDR3 is made up of 14 amino acids. CDR3 nucleotide sequence: TGTGCCAGCAGCGACGGGACAGGGGCCAGCAAGCAGTACTTC. Translated, it gives CASSDGTGASKQYF.

This clonotype was observed at least ten times. The chain carries TRBV10-3 and TRBJ1-1; maybe TRBD1 (5 bases). The length of the CDR3 is 13 residues. V was shortened by 9 bases and J by 4 bases, with 15 bases between the two germline ends. CDR1 and CDR2 from the germline V gene are ENHRY and SYGVKD. The CDR3 is CAIRDGGSTEAFF. The CDR3 DNA is TGTGCCATTAGGGACGGGGGGAGCACTGAAGCTTTCTTT.